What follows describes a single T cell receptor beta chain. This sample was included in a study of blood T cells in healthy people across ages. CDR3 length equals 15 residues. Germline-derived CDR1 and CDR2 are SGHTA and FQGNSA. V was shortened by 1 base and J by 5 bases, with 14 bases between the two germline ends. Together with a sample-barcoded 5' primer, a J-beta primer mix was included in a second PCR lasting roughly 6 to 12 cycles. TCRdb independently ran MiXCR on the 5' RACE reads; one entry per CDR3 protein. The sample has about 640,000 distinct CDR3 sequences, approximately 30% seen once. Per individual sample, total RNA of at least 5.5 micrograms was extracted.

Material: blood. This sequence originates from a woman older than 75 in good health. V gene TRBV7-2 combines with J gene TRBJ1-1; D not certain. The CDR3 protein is CASSLVSDLGTEAFF. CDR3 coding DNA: TGTGCCAGCAGCTTAGTATCAGATTTGGGGACTGAAGCTTTCTTT. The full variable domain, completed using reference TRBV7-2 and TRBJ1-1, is GAGVSQSPSNKVTEKGKDVELRCDPISGHTALYWYRQSLGQGLEFLIYFQGNSAPDKSGLPSDRFSAERTGGSVSTLTIQRTQQEDSAVYLCASSLVSDLGTEAFFGQGTRLTVV.